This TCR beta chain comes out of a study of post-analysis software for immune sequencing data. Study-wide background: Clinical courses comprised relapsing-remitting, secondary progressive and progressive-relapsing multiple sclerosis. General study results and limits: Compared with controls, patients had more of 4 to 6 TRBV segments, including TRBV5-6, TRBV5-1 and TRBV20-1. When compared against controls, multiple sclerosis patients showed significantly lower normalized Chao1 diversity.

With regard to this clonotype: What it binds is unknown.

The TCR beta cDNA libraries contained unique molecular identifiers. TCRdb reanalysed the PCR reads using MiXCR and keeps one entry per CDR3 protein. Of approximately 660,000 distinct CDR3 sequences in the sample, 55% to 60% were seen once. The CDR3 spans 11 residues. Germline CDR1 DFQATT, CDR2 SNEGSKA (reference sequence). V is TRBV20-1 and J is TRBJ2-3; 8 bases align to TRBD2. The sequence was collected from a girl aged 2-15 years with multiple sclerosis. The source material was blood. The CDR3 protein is CSGRVGERQYF. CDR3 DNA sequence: TGCAGCGGGAGGGTCGGGGAAAGGCAGTATTTT.